Reported below is one T cell receptor (beta chain). What it binds is not known. Vbeta (60) and Jbeta (13) primers were used in the PCR. Profiling relied on immunoSEQ multiplex PCR, and the TCRdb table lists in-frame clones only, not all of them. Found here are 110,000 to 150,000 clones, roughly 76% of them singletons; the top ten hold about an eighth. The V end was cut by 8 bases, the J end by 0 bases, with 8 bases between. CDR1 MDHEN and CDR2 SYDVKM come from the germline V gene. The CDR3 is made up of 13 amino acids. These data originate in a study of cytomegalovirus exposure and HLA in healthy donors. Despite likely unrecorded immune exposures, the donors were nominally healthy at the time of sampling. Study-wide results and caveats: The study put 150 to 200 TCR beta chains on its list as cytomegalovirus-associated.

The sequencing input was PBMCs. The rearrangement joins TRBV28 to TRBJ1-5; a possible D gene is TRBD1 (5 bases). This clonotype originated in a human donor in good health. The CDR3 nucleotides are TGTGCCAGCGGGGGGGTTAGCAATCAGCCCCAGCATTTT. Its translation: CASGGVSNQPQHF.